Listed below are T cell receptor beta chains from one sample, sequenced in a study of cytomegalovirus exposure and HLA in healthy donors. The protocol was immunoSEQ multiplex PCR, while the TCRdb copy is restricted to in-frame clones and leaves out a portion. The sample gives approximately 300,000 clones, approximately 90% of which show up once; around 0.8% is in the top ten. Sequencing was done on a sample of PBMCs. The receptor set was obtained from a woman in her late teens or twenties in good health and CMV-seronegative. CDR3s include the opening cysteine and the closing phenylalanine or tryptophan. The D gene is left open where the match is weak. Size is stated for part of the rows, as once, few or many counts, or as a class when the clone is expanded.

J gene	V gene	clone size	D gene	CDR3 protein	CDR3 DNA
TRBJ1-5	TRBV7-8	NA	NA	CASSLGGAGNQPQHF	TGTGCCAGCAGCTTAGGGGGCGCGGGCAATCAGCCCCAGCATTTT
TRBJ1-2	TRBV6-1	NA	NA	CASRIPGQYGYTF	TGTGCCAGCAGGATTCCAGGGCAGTATGGCTACACCTTC
TRBJ2-3	TRBV5-4	NA	NA	CASSSTGSTDTQYF	TGTGCCAGCAGCTCGACGGGGAGCACAGATACGCAGTATTTT
TRBJ1-5	TRBV6-1	few	NA	CAGRQEINQPQHF	TGTGCCGGCCGACAGGAGATCAATCAGCCCCAGCATTTT
TRBJ1-5	TRBV5-4	NA	TRBD1	CASSSGQGNQPQHF	TGTGCCAGCAGCTCCGGACAGGGTAACCAGCCCCAGCATTTT
TRBJ1-1	TRBV28	NA	NA	CASSLLRYTEAFF	TGTGCCAGCAGTTTGTTGCGGTACACTGAAGCTTTCTTT
TRBJ2-5	TRBV7-9	once	TRBD1	CASSLGQGPETQYF	TGTGCCAGCAGCTTGGGACAGGGGCCGGAGACCCAGTACTTC
TRBJ2-7	TRBV11-2	NA	TRBD2	CASSLDTSGSEQYF	TGTGCCAGCAGCTTAGATACTAGCGGGAGCGAGCAGTACTTC
TRBJ1-1	TRBV6-5	NA	NA	CASSYLGGTEAFF	TGTGCCAGCAGTTACCTGGGGGGTACTGAAGCTTTCTTT
TRBJ2-7	TRBV7-2	NA	TRBD2	CASSLGGGRLPYEQYF	TGTGCCAGCAGCTTAGGTGGCGGGAGGCTACCCTACGAGCAGTACTTC
TRBJ1-5	TRBV9	once	NA	CASKAARRPQHF	TGTGCCAGCAAGGCAGCGAGGCGGCCCCAGCATTTT
TRBJ2-7	TRBV4-3	NA	NA	CASSQDNERGSLTYEQYF	TGCGCCAGCAGCCAAGATAATGAGAGAGGGAGCTTAACCTACGAGCAGTACTTC
TRBJ2-5	TRBV9	NA	TRBD1	CASSVQGQGVPETQYF	TGTGCCAGCAGCGTACAGGGACAGGGGGTACCAGAGACCCAGTACTTC
TRBJ2-5	TRBV7-9	NA	TRBD1	CASSPDRVETQYF	TGTGCCAGCAGCCCAGACAGGGTGGAGACCCAGTACTTC
TRBJ2-7	TRBV7-7	NA	NA	CASSLAEGSYEQYF	TGTGCTAGCAGCTTAGCGGAGGGCTCCTACGAGCAGTACTTC
TRBJ1-5	TRBV4-1	NA	TRBD1	CASSQEAPTGRGRQPQHF	TGCGCCAGCAGCCAAGAAGCCCCGACAGGGAGAGGGAGACAGCCCCAGCATTTT
TRBJ2-5	TRBV6-6	NA	TRBD2	CASSLAGGEETQYF	TGTGCCAGCAGTTTAGCGGGAGGGGAAGAGACCCAGTACTTC
TRBJ2-5	TRBV2	once	NA	CASMVNRETQYF	TGTGCCAGCATGGTAAACCGGGAGACCCAGTACTTC
TRBJ2-1	TRBV18	NA	TRBD2	CASSPSGRKNEQFF	TGTGCCAGCTCACCGAGCGGGAGGAAAAATGAGCAGTTCTTC
TRBJ1-1	TRBV5-1	NA	TRBD1	CASSIQGVETEAFF	TGCGCCAGCAGCATACAGGGGGTGGAGACTGAAGCTTTCTTT
TRBJ2-3	TRBV6-1	NA	NA	CASSDQRGPSDTDTQYF	TGTGCCAGCAGTGACCAAAGGGGGCCTAGCGACACAGATACGCAGTATTTT
TRBJ2-2	TRBV6-1	few	TRBD2	CASSGVAGAPVTGELFF	TGTGCCAGCAGTGGAGTAGCGGGAGCACCGGTCACCGGGGAGCTGTTTTTT
TRBJ1-4	TRBV18	NA	TRBD1	CASSLGQGREKLFF	TGTGCCAGCTCATTGGGACAGGGTCGGGAAAAACTGTTTTTT
TRBJ2-7	TRBV5-6	NA	TRBD2	CASSYGTSGSYEQYF	TGTGCCAGCAGCTACGGGACTAGCGGATCCTACGAGCAGTACTTC
TRBJ1-2	TRBV7-3	NA	TRBD1	CASSLMAGGNYGYTF	TGTGCCAGCAGCTTAATGGCAGGGGGGAACTATGGCTACACCTTC
TRBJ2-3	TRBV7-2	NA	TRBD1	CASSLDRGADTQYF	TGTGCCAGCAGTCTGGACAGGGGAGCAGATACGCAGTATTTT
TRBJ2-7	TRBV14	NA	NA	CASSHPATAAYEQYF	TGTGCCAGCAGCCATCCCGCGACAGCAGCCTACGAGCAGTACTTC
TRBJ2-3	TRBV2	NA	NA	CASLGGGSTGTQYF	TGTGCCAGTCTGGGGGGAGGAAGTACGGGAACGCAGTATTTT
TRBJ1-2	TRBV7-9	NA	NA	CASSLQGDFGGYTF	TGTGCCAGCAGCTTACAAGGGGACTTTGGAGGCTACACCTTC
TRBJ2-5	TRBV18	NA	NA	CASSPSEGTGQTQYF	TGTGCCAGCTCACCCTCGGAGGGGACCGGGCAGACCCAGTACTTC
TRBJ2-7	TRBV7-2	once	TRBD2	CASSFGSGSYEQYF	TGTGCCAGCAGCTTTGGTAGCGGGAGTTACGAGCAGTACTTC
TRBJ2-3	TRBV29-1	NA	NA	CSVTRGVRTDTQYF	TGCAGCGTGACCAGGGGTGTACGTACAGATACGCAGTATTTT
TRBJ2-7	TRBV15	NA	TRBD1	CATSRDRTGGYEQYF	TGTGCCACCAGCAGAGATCGTACAGGGGGCTACGAGCAGTACTTC
TRBJ1-3	TRBV9	NA	TRBD1	CASSQGQTFGNTIYF	TGTGCCAGCAGCCAGGGACAGACTTTTGGAAACACCATATATTTT
TRBJ2-1	TRBV29-1	NA	TRBD1	CSVARGNEQFF	TGCAGCGTTGCCAGGGGGAATGAGCAGTTCTTC
TRBJ2-5	TRBV27	NA	NA	CASSLNPEETQYF	TGTGCCAGCAGTTTAAATCCCGAGGAGACCCAGTACTTC
TRBJ2-2	TRBV5-1	NA	NA	CASSLVPGLDTGELFF	TGCGCCAGCAGCTTGGTCCCGGGACTTGACACCGGGGAGCTGTTTTTT
TRBJ1-2	TRBV19	NA	NA	CASSIEDTPNYGYTF	TGTGCCAGTAGTATAGAGGACACTCCTAACTATGGCTACACCTTC
TRBJ2-7	TRBV7-3	once	NA	CASSLGVSGNYEQYF	TGTGCCAGCAGCCTAGGGGTTTCAGGAAACTACGAGCAGTACTTC
TRBJ2-3	TRBV1	NA	NA	CTSSQGAGRGRTDTQYF	TGCACCAGCAGCCAAGGCGCAGGGAGGGGCCGCACAGATACGCAGTATTTT
TRBJ1-5	TRBV6-5	NA	NA	CASSQIGQPQHF	TGTGCCAGCAGCCAGATTGGTCAGCCCCAGCATTTT
TRBJ2-5	TRBV28	few	NA	CASTPEPRVSAQYF	TGTGCCAGCACCCCGGAACCCAGGGTTTCGGCCCAGTACTTC
TRBJ2-1	TRBV7-8	once	NA	CASSLDGTLSYEQFF	TGTGCCAGCAGCTTAGACGGGACATTATCATATGAGCAGTTCTTC
TRBJ2-7	TRBV10-3	NA	TRBD2	CAISESGTRQYF	TGTGCCATCAGTGAGTCGGGGACTAGGCAGTACTTC
TRBJ1-5	TRBV7-8	NA	TRBD1	CASTSDRVGNQPQHF	TGTGCCAGCACCTCCGACAGGGTGGGCAATCAGCCCCAGCATTTT
TRBJ1-1	TRBV20-1	NA	NA	CRNYSPRGAFF	TGCAGAAATTATAGCCCCAGGGGAGCTTTCTTT
TRBJ1-1	TRBV14	few	NA	CASSQALNTEAFF	TGTGCCAGCAGCCAGGCCCTCAACACTGAAGCTTTCTTT
TRBJ2-7	TRBV5-4	NA	TRBD1	CASSKRDRTHEQYF	TGTGCCAGCAGCAAAAGGGACAGAACCCACGAGCAGTACTTC
TRBJ2-7	TRBV7-6	NA	TRBD1	CASSAGTGGFYEQYF	TGTGCCAGCAGCGCCGGGACAGGGGGGTTCTACGAGCAGTACTTC
TRBJ2-3	TRBV10-3	NA	NA	CAISEDRDTDTQYF	TGTGCCATCAGTGAGGACCGGGACACAGATACGCAGTATTTT
TRBJ2-1	TRBV4-3	NA	TRBD2	CASSQDGAGVTYNEQFF	TGCGCCAGCAGCCAAGATGGGGCGGGAGTCACCTACAATGAGCAGTTCTTC
TRBJ2-5	TRBV18	NA	NA	CASSPPTDQETQYF	TGTGCCAGCTCACCACCTACAGACCAAGAGACCCAGTACTTC
TRBJ1-5	TRBV15	NA	NA	CATGTPTNQPQHF	TGTGCCACCGGGACTCCAACAAATCAGCCCCAGCATTTT
TRBJ2-7	TRBV27	NA	TRBD1	CASSRDRSYEQYF	TGTGCCAGCAGTCGGGACAGGTCCTACGAGCAGTACTTC
TRBJ1-1	TRBV7-2	NA	TRBD1	CASSSHPTGSGAEAFF	TGTGCCAGCAGCTCACACCCGACAGGGTCCGGCGCTGAAGCTTTCTTT
TRBJ2-7	TRBV9	few	TRBD2	CASSVEDEAGGTQYF	TGTGCCAGCAGCGTAGAGGACGAAGCGGGAGGGACACAGTACTTC
TRBJ2-1	TRBV18	NA	NA	CASSQTDSYNEQFF	TGTGCCAGCTCACAGACTGACTCCTACAATGAGCAGTTCTTC